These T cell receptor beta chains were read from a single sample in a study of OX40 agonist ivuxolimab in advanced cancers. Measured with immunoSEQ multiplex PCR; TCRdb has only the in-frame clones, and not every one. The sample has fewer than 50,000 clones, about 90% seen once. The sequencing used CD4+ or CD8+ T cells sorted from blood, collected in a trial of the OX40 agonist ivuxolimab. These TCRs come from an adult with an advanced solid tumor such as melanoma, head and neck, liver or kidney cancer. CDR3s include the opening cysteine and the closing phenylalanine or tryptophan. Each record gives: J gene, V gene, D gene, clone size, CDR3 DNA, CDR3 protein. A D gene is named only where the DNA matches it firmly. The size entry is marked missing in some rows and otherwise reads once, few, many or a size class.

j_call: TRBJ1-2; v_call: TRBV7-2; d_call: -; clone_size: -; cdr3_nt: TGTGCCAGCAGCTTAAACAGGGAGGTGTACGGCTACACCTTC; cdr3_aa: CASSLNREVYGYTF
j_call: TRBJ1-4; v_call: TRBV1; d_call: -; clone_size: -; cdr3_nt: TGCACCGAGGGGGACAGGGGTAAAAAACTGTTTTTT; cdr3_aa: CTEGDRGKKLFF
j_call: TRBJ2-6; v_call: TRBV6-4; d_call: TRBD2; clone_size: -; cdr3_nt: TGTGCCAGCAGGTCTATGGGACTAGCGGGAGAGAGGGGGGCCAACGTCCTGACTTTC; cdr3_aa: CASRSMGLAGERGANVLTF
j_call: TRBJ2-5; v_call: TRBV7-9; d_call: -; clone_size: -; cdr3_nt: TGTGCCAGCAGCTTAGCGGCCCAGGGTGATATTTCAGAGACCCAGTACTTC; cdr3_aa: CASSLAAQGDISETQYF
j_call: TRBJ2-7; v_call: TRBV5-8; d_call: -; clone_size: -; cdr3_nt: TGTGCCAGCAGCTTGGCGGGGTTTCGGGTCGAGCAGTACTTC; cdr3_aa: CASSLAGFRVEQYF
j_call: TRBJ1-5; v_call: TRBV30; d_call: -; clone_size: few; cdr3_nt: TGTGCCTGGGACATTAGCAATCAGCCCCAGCATTTT; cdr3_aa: CAWDISNQPQHF
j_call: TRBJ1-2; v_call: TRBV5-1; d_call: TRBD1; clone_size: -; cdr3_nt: TGCGCCAGCAGCTCCACACAGGGGGTCAACTATGGCTACACCTTC; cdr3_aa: CASSSTQGVNYGYTF
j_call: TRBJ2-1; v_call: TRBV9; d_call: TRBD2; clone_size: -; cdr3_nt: TGTGCCAGCAGCGTTAGCGGGCCCGACGGTGAGCAGTTCTTC; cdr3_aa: CASSVSGPDGEQFF
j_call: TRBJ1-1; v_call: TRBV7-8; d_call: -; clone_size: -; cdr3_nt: TGTGCCAGCAGCTGGGGCATGGGGACTGAAGCTTTCTTT; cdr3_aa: CASSWGMGTEAFF
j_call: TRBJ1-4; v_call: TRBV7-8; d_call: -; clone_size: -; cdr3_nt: TGTGCCAGCAGCCCCGGGATCTCCGCGACTAATGAAAAACTGTTTTTT; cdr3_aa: CASSPGISATNEKLFF
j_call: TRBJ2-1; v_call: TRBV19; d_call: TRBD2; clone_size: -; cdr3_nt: TGTGCCAGTAGTATCCGCGGTAGCGGGAGCCGTCTTGAGCAGTTCTTC; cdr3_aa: CASSIRGSGSRLEQFF
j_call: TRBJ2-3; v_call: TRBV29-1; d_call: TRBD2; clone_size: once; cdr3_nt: TGCAGCGTTATTTGGCTAGCGGGACTCCACACAGATACGCAGTATTTT; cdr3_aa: CSVIWLAGLHTDTQYF
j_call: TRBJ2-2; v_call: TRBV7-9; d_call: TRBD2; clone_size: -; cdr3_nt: TGTGCCAGCAGCTTATTGGGACTAGCGGGGCCGAACACCGGGGAGCTGTTTTTT; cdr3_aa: CASSLLGLAGPNTGELFF
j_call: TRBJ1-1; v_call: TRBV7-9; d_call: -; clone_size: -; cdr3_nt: TGTGCCAGCAGCGGCACAGGAGGAGTAGTGACTGAAGCTTTCTTT; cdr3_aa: CASSGTGGVVTEAFF
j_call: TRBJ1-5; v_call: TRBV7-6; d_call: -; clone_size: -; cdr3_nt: TGTGCCAGCAGCTTAGGGGGACGGAGTAGCAATCAGCCCCAGCATTTT; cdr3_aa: CASSLGGRSSNQPQHF
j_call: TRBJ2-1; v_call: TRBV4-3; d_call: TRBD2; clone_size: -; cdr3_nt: TGCGCCAGCAGCCAAGAGTTTAGCGGGAGCCGTCAGGAGCAGTTCTTC; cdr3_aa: CASSQEFSGSRQEQFF
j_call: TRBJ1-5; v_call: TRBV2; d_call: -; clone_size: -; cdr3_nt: TGTGCCAGCAGTGAGGGTCCTGGACAGCCCCAGCATTTT; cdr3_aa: CASSEGPGQPQHF
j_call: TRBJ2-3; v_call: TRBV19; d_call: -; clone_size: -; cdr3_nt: TGTGCCACTACAGGTCCTCTGGGAGATACGCAGTATTTT; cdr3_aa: CATTGPLGDTQYF
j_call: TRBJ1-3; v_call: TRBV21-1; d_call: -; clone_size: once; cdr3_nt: TGTGCCGTCCCTCCGGATTTAAACACCATATATTTT; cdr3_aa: CAVPPDLNTIYF
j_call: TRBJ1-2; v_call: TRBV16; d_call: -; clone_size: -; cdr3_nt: TGTGCCAGCAGCCAATCTACCTACCTTGGGAATGGCTACACCTTC; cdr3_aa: CASSQSTYLGNGYTF
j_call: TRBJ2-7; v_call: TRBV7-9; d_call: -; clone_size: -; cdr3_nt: TGTGCCAGCAGCTGGGGAGGATATGAGGAGCAGTACTTC; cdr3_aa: CASSWGGYEEQYF
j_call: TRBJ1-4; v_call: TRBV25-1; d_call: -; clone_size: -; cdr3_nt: TGTGCCAGCACCGTGGGTGAAAAACTGTTTTTT; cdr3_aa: CASTVGEKLFF
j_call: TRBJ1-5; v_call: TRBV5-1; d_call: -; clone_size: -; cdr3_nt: TGCGCCAGCCGCCCCTACCCTGCGCCGGATCAGCCCCAGCATTTT; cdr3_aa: CASRPYPAPDQPQHF
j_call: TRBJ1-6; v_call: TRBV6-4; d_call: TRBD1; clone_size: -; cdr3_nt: TGTGCCACCACTACCCCCAGACAGGGGGAGGATTCACCCCTCCACTTT; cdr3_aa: CATTTPRQGEDSPLHF
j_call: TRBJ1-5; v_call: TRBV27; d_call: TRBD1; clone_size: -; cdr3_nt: TGTGCCAGCAGAGACGGACAGGGGACGACCAATCAGCCCCAGCATTTT; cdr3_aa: CASRDGQGTTNQPQHF
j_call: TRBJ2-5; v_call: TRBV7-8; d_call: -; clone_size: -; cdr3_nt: TGTGCCAGCAACCCCCGACAGGCCGATGGGGAGACCCAGTACTTC; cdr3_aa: CASNPRQADGETQYF
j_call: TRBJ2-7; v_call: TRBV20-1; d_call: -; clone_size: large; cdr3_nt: TGCAGTGCTAGGAATAGCTACGAGCAGTACTTC; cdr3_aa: CSARNSYEQYF
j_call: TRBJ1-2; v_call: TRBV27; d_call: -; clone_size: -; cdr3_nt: TGTGCCAGCACGCCTGCGGTGGGATTGAACTATGGCTACACCTTC; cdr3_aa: CASTPAVGLNYGYTF
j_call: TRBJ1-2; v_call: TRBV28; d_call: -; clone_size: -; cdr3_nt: TGTGCCAGCCGGGAGAGGTCAGCCTCCTCCTATGGCTACACCTTC; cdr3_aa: CASRERSASSYGYTF
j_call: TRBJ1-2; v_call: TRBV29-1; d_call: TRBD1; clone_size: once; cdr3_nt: TGCAGCGTCCGCAGGCTGGACAGGGGGGACTATGGCTACACCTTC; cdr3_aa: CSVRRLDRGDYGYTF
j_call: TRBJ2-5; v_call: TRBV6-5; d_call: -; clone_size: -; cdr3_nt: TGTGCCAGCAGGGTTCGGCAGCTACAAGAGACCCAGTACTTC; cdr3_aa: CASRVRQLQETQYF
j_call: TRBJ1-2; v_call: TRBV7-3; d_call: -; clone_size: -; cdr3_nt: TGTGCCAGCAGCTTACAGGGGTGGAGTGGCTACACCTTC; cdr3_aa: CASSLQGWSGYTF
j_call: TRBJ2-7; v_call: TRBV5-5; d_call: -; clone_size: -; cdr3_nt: TGTGCCAGCAGCTTGGCGAGGGTTGTAGGGTCCTACGAGCAGTACTTC; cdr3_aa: CASSLARVVGSYEQYF
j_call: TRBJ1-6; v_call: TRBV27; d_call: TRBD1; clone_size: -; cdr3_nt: TGTGCCAGCAATCAACCCAGGGACAGGGTTGATTCACCCCTCCACTTT; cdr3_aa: CASNQPRDRVDSPLHF
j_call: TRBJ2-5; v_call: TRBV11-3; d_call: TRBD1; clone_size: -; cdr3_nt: TGTGCCAGCAGCTTAGGGGACAGGGCCTACCAAGAGACCCAGTACTTC; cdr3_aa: CASSLGDRAYQETQYF
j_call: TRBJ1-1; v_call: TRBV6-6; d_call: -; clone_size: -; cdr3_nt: TGTGCCAGCAGTTACACGAACATCGCGAACACTGAAGCTTTCTTT; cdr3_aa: CASSYTNIANTEAFF
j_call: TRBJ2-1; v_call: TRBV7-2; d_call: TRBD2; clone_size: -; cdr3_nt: TGTGCCAGCAGCTTAGCGGGGTTAGCGGGAGTACTTGAGCAGTTCTTC; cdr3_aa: CASSLAGLAGVLEQFF
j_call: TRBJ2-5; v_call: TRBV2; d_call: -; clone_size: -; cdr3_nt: TGTGCCAGCAGTGAAGGAGGGTCTCAAGAGACCCAGTACTTC; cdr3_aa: CASSEGGSQETQYF
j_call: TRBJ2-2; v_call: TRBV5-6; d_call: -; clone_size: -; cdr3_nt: TGTGCCAGCAGCTTGACGAGGGAGTTTCCCGGGGAGCTGTTTTTT; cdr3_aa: CASSLTREFPGELFF
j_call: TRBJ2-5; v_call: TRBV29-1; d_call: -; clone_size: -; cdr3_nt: TGCAGCGTTGACAGGGTTGAGACCCAGTACTTC; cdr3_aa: CSVDRVETQYF
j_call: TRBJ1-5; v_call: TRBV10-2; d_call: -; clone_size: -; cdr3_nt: TGCGCCAGTGGTGGTAGCAATCAGCCCCAGCATTTT; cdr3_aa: CASGGSNQPQHF
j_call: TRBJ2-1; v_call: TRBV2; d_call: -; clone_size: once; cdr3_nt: TGTGCCAGCAATCGCAAGGTTACCTACAATGAGCAGTTCTTC; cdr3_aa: CASNRKVTYNEQFF